The clone carrying this T cell receptor (beta chain) was observed at least ten times. Its antigen is currently unknown. This sample was taken from a study of T-cell reconstitution after alpha-beta-depleted transplantation in children. The TCRbeta library was prepared with unique molecular identifiers. TCRdb re-called the PCR reads with MiXCR, one entry per CDR3 protein. Found here are about 870,000 distinct CDR3 sequences, 16% of them singletons; the top ten hold 5%. The CDR3 sequence is 12 residues long. Germline CDR1 is SGHDT and CDR2 is YYEEEE. V was trimmed by 2 bases and J by 3 bases, leaving 5 bases between them. Overall study results and limits: Some patients' high day-60 TCRbeta diversity was traced to surviving recipient T cells and thymic progenitors. Expanded clones from the graft, numbering several hundred, reportedly supplied alpha-beta T cells about two months after transplant.

The clonotype comes from a male patient between 5 and 17 years old who had a stem cell transplant for acute lymphoblastic leukemia, so the T cells may come from the graft donor. The V and J genes are TRBV5-6 and TRBJ1-1, with no clear D. The source was PBMCs, mostly from graft donor cells, collected 360 days after TCRalphabeta/CD19-depleted stem cell transplant. This CDR3 reads CASSFSDTEAFF. As DNA, the CDR3 is TGTGCCAGCAGCTTCTCGGACACTGAAGCTTTCTTT.